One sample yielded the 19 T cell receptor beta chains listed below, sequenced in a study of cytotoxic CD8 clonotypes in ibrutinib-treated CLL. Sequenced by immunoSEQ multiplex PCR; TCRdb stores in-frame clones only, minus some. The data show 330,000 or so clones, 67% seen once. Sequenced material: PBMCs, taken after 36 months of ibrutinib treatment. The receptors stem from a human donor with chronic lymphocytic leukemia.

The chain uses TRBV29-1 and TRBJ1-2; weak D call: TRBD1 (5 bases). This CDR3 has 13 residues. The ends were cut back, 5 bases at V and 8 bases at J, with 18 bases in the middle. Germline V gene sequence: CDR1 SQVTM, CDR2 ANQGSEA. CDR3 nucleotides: TGCAGCGTTCTGGGGGATCGCGGGAACGGCTACACCTTC. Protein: CSVLGDRGNGYTF.

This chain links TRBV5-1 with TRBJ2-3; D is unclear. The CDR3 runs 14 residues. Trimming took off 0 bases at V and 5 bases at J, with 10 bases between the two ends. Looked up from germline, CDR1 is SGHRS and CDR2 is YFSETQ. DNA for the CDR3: TGCGCCAGCAGCTTGGGGGGATCTGGAGATACGCAGTATTTT. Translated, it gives CASSLGGSGDTQYF.

Here the CDR3 reads CASSPLSGQPFGQYF. The DNA for the CDR3 is TGTGCCAGTAGTCCTCTCTCGGGACAGCCTTTCGGACAGTACTTC. The J gene is TRBJ2-4, the V gene TRBV19; 7 nucleotides align to TRBD1. The CDR3 length is 15 residues. The trim removed 5 bases at V and 13 bases at J, leaving 17 bases unmatched. CDR1 is LNHDA, CDR2 SQIVND, per germline (reference sequence).

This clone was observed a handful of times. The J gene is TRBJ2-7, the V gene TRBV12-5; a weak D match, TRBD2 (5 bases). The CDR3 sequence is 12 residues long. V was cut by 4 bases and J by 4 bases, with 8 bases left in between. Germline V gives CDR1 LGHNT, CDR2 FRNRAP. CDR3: CASGWGDYEQYF. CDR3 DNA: TGTGCTAGTGGTTGGGGAGATTACGAGCAGTACTTC.

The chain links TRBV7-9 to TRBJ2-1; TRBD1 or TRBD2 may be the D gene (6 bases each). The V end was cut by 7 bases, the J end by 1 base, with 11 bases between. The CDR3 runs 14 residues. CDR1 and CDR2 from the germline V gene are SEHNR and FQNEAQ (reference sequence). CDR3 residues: CASNRAGSYNEQFF. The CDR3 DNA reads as TGTGCCAGCAACAGGGCGGGGTCCTACAATGAGCAGTTCTTC.

CDR3 amino acids: CASSLRTVLGNQPQHF. In DNA form, the CDR3 reads TGTGCCAGCAGCCTAAGGACAGTTCTTGGCAATCAGCCCCAGCATTTT. The V and J genes are TRBV7-3 and TRBJ1-5, with D perhaps TRBD1 (6 bases). The CDR3 covers 16 residues. The germline V gene encodes CDR1 SGHTA and CDR2 FQGTGA. Deletions cut 5 bases from V and 2 bases from J, with 16 bases between.

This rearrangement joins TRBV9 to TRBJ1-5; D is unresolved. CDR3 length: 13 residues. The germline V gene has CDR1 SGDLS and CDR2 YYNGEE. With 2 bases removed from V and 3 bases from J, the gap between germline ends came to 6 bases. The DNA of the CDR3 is TGTGCCAGCAGCGTGAAGATCAATCAGCCCCAGCATTTT. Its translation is CASSVKINQPQHF.

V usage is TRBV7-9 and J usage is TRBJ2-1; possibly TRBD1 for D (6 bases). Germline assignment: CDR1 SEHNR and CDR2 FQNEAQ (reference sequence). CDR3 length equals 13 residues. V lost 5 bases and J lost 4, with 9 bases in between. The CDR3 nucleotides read TGTGCCAGCAGCACGACAGGTTACAATGAGCAGTTCTTC. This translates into CASSTTGYNEQFF.

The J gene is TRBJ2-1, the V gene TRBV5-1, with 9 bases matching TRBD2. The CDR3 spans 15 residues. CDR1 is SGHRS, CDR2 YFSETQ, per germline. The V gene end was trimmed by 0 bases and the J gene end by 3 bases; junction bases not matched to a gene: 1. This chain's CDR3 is CASSLGLAVYNEQFF. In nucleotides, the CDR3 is TGCGCCAGCAGCTTGGGACTAGCGGTCTACAATGAGCAGTTCTTC.

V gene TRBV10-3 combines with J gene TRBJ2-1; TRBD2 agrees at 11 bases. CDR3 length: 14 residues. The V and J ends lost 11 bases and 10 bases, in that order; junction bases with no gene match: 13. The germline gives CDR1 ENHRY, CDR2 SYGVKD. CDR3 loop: CAAHSSGRNREQFF. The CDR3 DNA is TGTGCCGCGCACTCTAGCGGGAGGAATCGGGAGCAGTTCTTC.

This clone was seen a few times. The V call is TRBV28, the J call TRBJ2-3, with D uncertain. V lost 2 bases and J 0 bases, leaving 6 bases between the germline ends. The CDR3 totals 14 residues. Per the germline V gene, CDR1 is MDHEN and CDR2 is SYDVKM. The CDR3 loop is CASSLPGSTDTQYF. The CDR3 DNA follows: TGTGCCAGCAGTTTACCCGGGAGCACAGATACGCAGTATTTT.

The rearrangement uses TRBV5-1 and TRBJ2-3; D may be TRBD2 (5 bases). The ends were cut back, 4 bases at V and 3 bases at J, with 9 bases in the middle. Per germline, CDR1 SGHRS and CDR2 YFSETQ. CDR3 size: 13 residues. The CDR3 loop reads CASSGVATDTQYF. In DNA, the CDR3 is TGCGCCAGCAGCGGGGTAGCGACAGATACGCAGTATTTT.

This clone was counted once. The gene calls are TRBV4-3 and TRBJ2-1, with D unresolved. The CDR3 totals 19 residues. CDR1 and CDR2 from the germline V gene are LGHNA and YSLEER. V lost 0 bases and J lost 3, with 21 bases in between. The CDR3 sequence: CASSQDLFPDLNFYNEQFF. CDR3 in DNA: TGCGCCAGCAGCCAAGATCTTTTCCCGGACCTTAACTTCTACAATGAGCAGTTCTTC.

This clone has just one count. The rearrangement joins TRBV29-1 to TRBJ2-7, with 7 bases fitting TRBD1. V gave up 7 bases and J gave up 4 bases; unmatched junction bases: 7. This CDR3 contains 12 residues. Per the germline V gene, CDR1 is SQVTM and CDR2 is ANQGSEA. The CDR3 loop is CSGRTGVYEQYF. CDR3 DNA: TGCAGCGGGCGGACAGGAGTATACGAGCAGTACTTC.

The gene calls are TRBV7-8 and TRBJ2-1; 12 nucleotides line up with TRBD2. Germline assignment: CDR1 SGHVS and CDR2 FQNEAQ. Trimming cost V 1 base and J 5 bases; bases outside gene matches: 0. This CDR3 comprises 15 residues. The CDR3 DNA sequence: TGTGCCAGCAGCTTAGGACTAGCGGGGGACAATGAGCAGTTCTTC. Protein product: CASSLGLAGDNEQFF.

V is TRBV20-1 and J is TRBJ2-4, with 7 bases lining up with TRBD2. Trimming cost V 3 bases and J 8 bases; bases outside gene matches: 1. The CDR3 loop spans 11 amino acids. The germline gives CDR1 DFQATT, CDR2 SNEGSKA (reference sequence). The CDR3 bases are TGCAGTGCTAGTCGGGAGGACATTCAGTACTTC. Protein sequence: CSASREDIQYF.

Here the CDR3 reads CASSELSSATNEKLFF. In DNA, the CDR3 is TGTGCCAGCAGTGAACTGTCATCTGCAACTAATGAAAAACTGTTTTTT. V and J are TRBV25-1 and TRBJ1-4; D is uncertain. Deletions cut 2 bases from V and 0 bases from J, with 10 bases between. CDR1 MGHDK and CDR2 SYGVNS come from the germline V gene. The CDR3 contains 16 residues. Looking up the rest from reference TRBV25-1 and TRBJ1-4 gives the full variable domain: EADIYQTPRYLVIGTGKKITLECSQTMGHDKMYWYQQDPGMELHLIHYSYGVNSTEKGDLSSESTVSRIRTEHFPLTLESARPSHTSQYLCASSELSSATNEKLFFGSGTQLSVL.

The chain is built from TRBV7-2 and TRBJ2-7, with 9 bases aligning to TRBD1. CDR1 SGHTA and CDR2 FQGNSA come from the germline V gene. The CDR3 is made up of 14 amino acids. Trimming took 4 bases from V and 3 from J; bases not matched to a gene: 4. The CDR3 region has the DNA TGTGCCAGCAGCTCGACAGGGGGGCTCTACGAGCAGTACTTC. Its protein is CASSSTGGLYEQYF.

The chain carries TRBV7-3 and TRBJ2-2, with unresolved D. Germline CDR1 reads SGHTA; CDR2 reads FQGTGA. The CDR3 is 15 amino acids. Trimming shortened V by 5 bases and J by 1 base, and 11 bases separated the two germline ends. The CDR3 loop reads CASSASSLNTGELFF. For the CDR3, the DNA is TGTGCCAGCAGCGCCTCGAGCCTGAACACCGGGGAGCTGTTTTTT.